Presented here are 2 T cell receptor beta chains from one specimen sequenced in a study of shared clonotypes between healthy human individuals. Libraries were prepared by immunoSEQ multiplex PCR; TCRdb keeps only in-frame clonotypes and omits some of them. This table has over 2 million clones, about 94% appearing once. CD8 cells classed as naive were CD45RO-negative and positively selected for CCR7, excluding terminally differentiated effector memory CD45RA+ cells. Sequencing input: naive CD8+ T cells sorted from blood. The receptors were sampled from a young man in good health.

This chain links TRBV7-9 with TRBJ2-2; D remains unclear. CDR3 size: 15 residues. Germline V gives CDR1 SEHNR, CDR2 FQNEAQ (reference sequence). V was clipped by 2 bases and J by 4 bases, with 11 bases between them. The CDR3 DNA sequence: TGTGCCAGCAGCTTAACGGGTACGGGCACCGGGGAGCTGTTTTTT. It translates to CASSLTGTGTGELFF.

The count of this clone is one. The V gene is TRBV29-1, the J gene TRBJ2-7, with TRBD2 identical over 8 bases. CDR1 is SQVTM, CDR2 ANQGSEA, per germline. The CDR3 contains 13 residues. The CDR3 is CSVSGGHSYEQYF. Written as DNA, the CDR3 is TGCAGTGTAAGCGGGGGCCACTCCTACGAGCAGTACTTC.